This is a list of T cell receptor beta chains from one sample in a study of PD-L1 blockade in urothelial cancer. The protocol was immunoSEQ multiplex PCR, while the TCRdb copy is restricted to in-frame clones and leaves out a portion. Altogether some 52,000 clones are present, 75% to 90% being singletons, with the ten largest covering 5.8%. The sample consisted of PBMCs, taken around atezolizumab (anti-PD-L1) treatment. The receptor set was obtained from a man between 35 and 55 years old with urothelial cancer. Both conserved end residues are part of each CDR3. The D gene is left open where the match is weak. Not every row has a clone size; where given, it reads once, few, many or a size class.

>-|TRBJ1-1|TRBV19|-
TGTGCCAGTAGTATCTTCCCGAACACTGAAGCTTTCTTT
CASSIFPNTEAFF
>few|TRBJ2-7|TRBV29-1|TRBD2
TGCAGCGCGCTGCTAGCGGGAGTTACCCCCTACGAGCAGTACTTC
CSALLAGVTPYEQYF
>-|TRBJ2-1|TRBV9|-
TGTGCCAGCAGCGTGTCATCGAGTGAGCAGTTCTTC
CASSVSSSEQFF
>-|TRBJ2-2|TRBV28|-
TGTGCCAGCATAATCAGGGGCCGAACCGGGGAGCTGTTTTTT
CASIIRGRTGELFF
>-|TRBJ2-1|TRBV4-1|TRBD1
TGCGCCAGCAGCCAAGGGCCGGGACAGCGGAGCAATGAGCAGTTCTTC
CASSQGPGQRSNEQFF
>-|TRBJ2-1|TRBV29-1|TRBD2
TGCAGCGTTGAAGATCGCCTAGCGGGAGACCCGCCGGAGTTCTTC
CSVEDRLAGDPPEFF
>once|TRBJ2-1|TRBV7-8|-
TGTGCCAGCAGCCCCGTGGGGGGGCCAAACAATGAGCAGTTCTTC
CASSPVGGPNNEQFF
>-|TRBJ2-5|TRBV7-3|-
TGTGCCAGCAGCTCCACAGGAGCTCAAGAGACCCAGTACTTC
CASSSTGAQETQYF
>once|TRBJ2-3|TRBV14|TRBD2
TGTGCCAGCAGCCTGATATCGGGAGGACGCACAGATACGCAGTATTTT
CASSLISGGRTDTQYF
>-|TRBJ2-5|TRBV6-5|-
TGTGCCAGCGGCAGGGGTGGGGAGACCCAGTACTTC
CASGRGGETQYF
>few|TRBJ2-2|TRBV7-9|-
TGTGCCAGCAGCCATGCCGGGGAGCTGTTTTTT
CASSHAGELFF
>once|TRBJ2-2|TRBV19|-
TGTGCCAGTAGTATAGGGGCAGGGCAGATGAACACCGGGGAGCTGTTTTTT
CASSIGAGQMNTGELFF
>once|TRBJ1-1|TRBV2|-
TGTGCCAGCAAGGGGATGGACACTGAAGCTTTCTTT
CASKGMDTEAFF
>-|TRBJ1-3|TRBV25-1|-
TGTGCCAGCAGTGTTTCGGGATCTGGAAACACCATATATTTT
CASSVSGSGNTIYF
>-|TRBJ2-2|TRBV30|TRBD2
TGTGCCTGGAGCTTCCCACTAGCGGGAGCTACCGGGGAGCTGTTTTTT
CAWSFPLAGATGELFF